The clone carrying this T cell receptor beta chain appeared a few times. The target antigen is unknown. The data were obtained in a study of T cells after yellow fever vaccination. Study-wide points: A large majority of primary-vaccination clones showed up again after the booster (approximately 95% CD4, around 90% CD8).

Germline loops: CDR1 SGDLS, CDR2 YYNGEE. Trimming pared 6 bases from V and 0 bases from J, leaving 12 bases between. The CDR3 is 14 residues long. A process of 5'RACE template switching, which added a universal primer site and UMIs, was used to make TCR cDNA. One entry per CDR3 protein results from TCRdb running MiXCR on the 5' RACE reads. The data show some 350,000 distinct CDR3 sequences, 8% to 10% seen once. This rearrangement joins TRBV9 to TRBJ1-1; no reliable D call. The receptor's source is a man between 18 and 29 years old who received the YFV17D yellow fever vaccine. Sequenced material: PBMCs, taken on the day of the first yellow fever vaccination. CDR3 DNA: TGTGCCAGCACCCCAGAGGCAGTGAACACTGAAGCTTTCTTT. Protein: CASTPEAVNTEAFF.